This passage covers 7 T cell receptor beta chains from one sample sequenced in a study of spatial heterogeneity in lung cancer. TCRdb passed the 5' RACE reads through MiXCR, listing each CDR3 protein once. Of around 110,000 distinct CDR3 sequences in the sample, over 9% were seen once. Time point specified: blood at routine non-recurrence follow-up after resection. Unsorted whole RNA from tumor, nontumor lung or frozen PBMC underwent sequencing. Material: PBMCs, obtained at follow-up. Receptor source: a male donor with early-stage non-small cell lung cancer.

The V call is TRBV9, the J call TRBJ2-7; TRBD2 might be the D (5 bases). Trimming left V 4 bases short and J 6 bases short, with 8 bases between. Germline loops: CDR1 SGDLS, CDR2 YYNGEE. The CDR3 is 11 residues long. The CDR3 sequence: CASSPGIEQYF. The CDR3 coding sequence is TGTGCCAGCAGCCCCGGGATCGAGCAGTACTTC.

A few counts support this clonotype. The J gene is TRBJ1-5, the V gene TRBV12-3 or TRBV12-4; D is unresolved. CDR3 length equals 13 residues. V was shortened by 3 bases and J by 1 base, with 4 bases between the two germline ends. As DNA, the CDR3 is TGTGCCAGCAGTTTTCAAAGCAATCAGCCCCAGCATTTT. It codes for CASSFQSNQPQHF.

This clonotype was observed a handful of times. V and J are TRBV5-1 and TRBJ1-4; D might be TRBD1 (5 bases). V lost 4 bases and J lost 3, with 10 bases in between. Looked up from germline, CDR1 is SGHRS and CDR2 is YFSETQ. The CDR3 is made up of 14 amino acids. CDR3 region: CASSGGAANEKLFF. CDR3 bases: TGCGCCAGCAGCGGGGGTGCAGCTAATGAAAAACTGTTTTTT.

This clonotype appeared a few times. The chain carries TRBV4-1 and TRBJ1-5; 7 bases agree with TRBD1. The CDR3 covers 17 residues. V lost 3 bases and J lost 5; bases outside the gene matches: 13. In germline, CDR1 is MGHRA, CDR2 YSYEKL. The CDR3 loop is CASSQFPARGPDQPQHF. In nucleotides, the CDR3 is TGCGCCAGCAGCCAGTTCCCTGCGAGGGGGCCGGATCAGCCCCAGCATTTT.

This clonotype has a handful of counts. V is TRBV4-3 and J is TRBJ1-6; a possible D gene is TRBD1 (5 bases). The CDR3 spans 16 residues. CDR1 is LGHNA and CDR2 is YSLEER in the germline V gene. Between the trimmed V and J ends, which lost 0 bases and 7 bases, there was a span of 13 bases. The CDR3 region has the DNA TGCGCCAGCAGCCAAGAGGCAAGGGGTAGAAATTCACCCCTCCACTTT. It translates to CASSQEARGRNSPLHF.

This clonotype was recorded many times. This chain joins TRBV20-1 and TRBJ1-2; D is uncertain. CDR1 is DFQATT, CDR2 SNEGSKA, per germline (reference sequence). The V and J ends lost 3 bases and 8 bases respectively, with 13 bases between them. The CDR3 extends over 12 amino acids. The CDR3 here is CSASRQVGGYTF. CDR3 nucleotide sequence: TGCAGTGCTAGCCGCCAGGTAGGCGGCTACACCTTC.

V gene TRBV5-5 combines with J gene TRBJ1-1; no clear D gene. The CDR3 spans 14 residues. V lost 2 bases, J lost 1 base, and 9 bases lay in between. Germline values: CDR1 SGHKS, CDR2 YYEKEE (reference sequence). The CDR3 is CASSLGLRNTEAFF. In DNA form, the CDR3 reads TGTGCCAGCAGCTTAGGTCTCAGGAACACTGAAGCTTTCTTT.